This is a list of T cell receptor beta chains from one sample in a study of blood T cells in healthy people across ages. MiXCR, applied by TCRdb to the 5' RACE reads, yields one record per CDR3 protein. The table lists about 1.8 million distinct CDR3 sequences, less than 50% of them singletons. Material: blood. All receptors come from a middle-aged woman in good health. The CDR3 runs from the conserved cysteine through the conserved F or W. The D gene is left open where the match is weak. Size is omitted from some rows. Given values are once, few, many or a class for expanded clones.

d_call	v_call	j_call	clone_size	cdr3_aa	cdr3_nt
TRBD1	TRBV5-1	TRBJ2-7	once	CASSLPGQGLSYEQYF	TGCGCCAGCAGCTTGCCGGGACAGGGTCTTTCCTACGAGCAGTACTTC
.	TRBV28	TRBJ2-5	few	CASSPRVAQETQYF	TGTGCCAGCAGCCCGCGGGTGGCCCAAGAGACCCAGTACTTC
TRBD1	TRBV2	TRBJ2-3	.	CASREQGFITDTQYF	TGTGCCAGCAGAGAACAGGGGTTTATAACAGATACGCAGTATTTT
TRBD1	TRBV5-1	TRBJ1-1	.	CASSLARDSMNTEAFF	TGCGCCAGCAGCTTGGCCCGGGACAGTATGAACACTGAAGCTTTCTTT
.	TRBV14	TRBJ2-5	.	CASSRINWETQYF	TGTGCCAGCAGCCGCATCAACTGGGAGACCCAGTACTTC
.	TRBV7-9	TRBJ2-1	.	CASSLKSSSSYNEQFF	TGTGCCAGCAGCTTAAAAAGTTCCAGCTCCTACAATGAGCAGTTCTTC
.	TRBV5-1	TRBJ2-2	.	CASSLDRQVHGELFF	TGCGCCAGCAGCTTGGACCGACAGGTACACGGGGAGCTGTTTTTT
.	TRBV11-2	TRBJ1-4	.	CASSLTRDINEKLFF	TGTGCCAGCAGCCTTACGCGGGATATTAATGAAAAACTGTTTTTT
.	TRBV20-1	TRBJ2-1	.	CSARRRDNEQFF	TGCAGTGCTAGAAGACGGGACAATGAGCAGTTCTTC
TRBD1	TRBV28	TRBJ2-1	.	CASSLRGQGRRDEQFF	TGTGCCAGCAGTTTAAGGGGACAGGGGCGTCGGGATGAGCAGTTCTTC
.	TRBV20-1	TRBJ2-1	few	CSAGPSYNEQFF	TGCAGTGCCGGCCCCTCCTACAATGAGCAGTTCTTC
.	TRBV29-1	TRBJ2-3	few	CSVEGGRDTQYF	TGCAGCGTTGAAGGGGGGCGGGATACGCAGTATTTT
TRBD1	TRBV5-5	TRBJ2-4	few	CASSRDRAGDIQYF	TGTGCCAGCAGCAGGGACAGGGCCGGGGACATTCAGTACTTC
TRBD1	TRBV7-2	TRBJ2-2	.	CASSLDRGAPNTGELFF	TGTGCCAGCAGCTTAGACAGGGGAGCCCCGAACACCGGGGAGCTGTTTTTT
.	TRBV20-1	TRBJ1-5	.	CSGAGNGDQPQHF	TGCAGTGGCGCGGGGAATGGCGATCAGCCCCAGCATTTT
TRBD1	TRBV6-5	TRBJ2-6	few	CASSYPHPGQSGSGANVLTF	TGTGCCAGCAGTTACCCTCATCCGGGACAGTCAGGCTCTGGGGCCAACGTCCTGACTTTC
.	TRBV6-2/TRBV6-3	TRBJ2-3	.	CASSYGQPSDTQYF	TGTGCCAGCAGTTACGGGCAGCCCTCAGATACGCAGTATTTT
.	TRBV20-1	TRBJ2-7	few	CSASHVDSDEYEQYF	TGCAGTGCTAGCCACGTCGACTCGGATGAATACGAGCAGTACTTC
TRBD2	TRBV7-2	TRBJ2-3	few	CASSLFLAGGITDTQYF	TGTGCCAGCAGCTTATTTCTAGCGGGGGGGATCACAGATACGCAGTATTTT
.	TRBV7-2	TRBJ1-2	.	CASSLRQLANYGYTF	TGTGCCAGCAGCTTAAGACAGTTAGCTAACTATGGCTACACCTTC
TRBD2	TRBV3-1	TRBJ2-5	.	CASSQGSLGLAGKQETQYF	TGTGCCAGCAGCCAAGGATCTCTCGGGCTAGCGGGGAAACAAGAGACCCAGTACTTC
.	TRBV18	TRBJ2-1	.	CASSPGLVRGGNEQFF	TGTGCCAGCTCCCCCGGGCTTGTGAGGGGCGGCAATGAGCAGTTCTTC
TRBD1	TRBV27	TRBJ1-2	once	CASSVGTGGMGGYTF	TGTGCCAGCAGTGTCGGGACAGGGGGCATGGGGGGCTACACCTTC
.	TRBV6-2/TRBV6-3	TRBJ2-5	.	CASSYFITEQYF	TGTGCCAGCAGTTATTTTATTACTGAGCAGTACTTC
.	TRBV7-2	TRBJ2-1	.	CASSPMPDAYNEQFF	TGTGCCAGCAGCCCGATGCCGGATGCCTACAATGAGCAGTTCTTC
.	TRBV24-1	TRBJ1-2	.	CATSDPDGTYGYTF	TGTGCCACCAGTGACCCGGACGGAACCTATGGCTACACCTTC